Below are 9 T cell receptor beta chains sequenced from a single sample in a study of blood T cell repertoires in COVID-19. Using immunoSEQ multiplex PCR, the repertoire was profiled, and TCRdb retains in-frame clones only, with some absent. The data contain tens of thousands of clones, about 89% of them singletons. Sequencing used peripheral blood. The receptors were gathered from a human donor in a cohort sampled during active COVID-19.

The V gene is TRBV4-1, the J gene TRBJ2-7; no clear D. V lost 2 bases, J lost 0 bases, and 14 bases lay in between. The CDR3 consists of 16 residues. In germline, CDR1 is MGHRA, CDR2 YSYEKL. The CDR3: CASSQSVLMSSYEQYF. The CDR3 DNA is TGCGCCAGCAGCCAATCTGTACTTATGAGCTCCTACGAGCAGTACTTC.

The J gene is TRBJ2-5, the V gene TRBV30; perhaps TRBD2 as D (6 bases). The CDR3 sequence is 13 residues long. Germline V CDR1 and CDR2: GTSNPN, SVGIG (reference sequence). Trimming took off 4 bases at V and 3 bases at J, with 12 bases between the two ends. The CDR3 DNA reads TGTGCCTGGAATATCTGGACTAAAGAGACCCAGTACTTC. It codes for CAWNIWTKETQYF. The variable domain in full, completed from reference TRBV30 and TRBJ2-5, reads SQTIHQWPATLVQPVGSPLSLECTVEGTSNPNLYWYRQAAGRGLQLLFYSVGIGQISSEVPQNLSASRPQDRQFILSSKKLLLSDSGFYLCAWNIWTKETQYFGPGTRLLVL.

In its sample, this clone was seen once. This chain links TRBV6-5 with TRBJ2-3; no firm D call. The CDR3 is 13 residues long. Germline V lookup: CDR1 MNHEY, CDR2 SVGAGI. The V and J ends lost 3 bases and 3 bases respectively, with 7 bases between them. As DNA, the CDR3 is TGTGCCAGCAGTTATACACCGACAGATACGCAGTATTTT. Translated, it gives CASSYTPTDTQYF.

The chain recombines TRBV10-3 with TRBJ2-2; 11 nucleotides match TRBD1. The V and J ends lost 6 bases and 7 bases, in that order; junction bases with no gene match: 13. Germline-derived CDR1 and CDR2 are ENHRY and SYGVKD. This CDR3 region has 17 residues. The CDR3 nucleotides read TGTGCCATCAGGTCCGGCCTGGGACAGGGGGTCCACGGGGAGCTGTTTTTT. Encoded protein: CAIRSGLGQGVHGELFF.

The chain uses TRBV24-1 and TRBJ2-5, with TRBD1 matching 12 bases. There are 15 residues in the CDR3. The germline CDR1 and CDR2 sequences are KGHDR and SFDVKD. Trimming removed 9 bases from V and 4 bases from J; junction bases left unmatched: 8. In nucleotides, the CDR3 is TGTGCCACCGGGACAGGGGGCCGATCTAGAGAGACCCAGTACTTC. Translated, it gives CATGTGGRSRETQYF.

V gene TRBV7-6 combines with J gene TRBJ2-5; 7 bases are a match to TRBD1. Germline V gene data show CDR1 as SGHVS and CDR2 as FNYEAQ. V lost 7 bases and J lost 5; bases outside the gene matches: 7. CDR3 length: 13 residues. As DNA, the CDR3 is TGTGCCAGCAACAGGGGCCTGAGGGAGACCCAGTACTTC. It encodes CASNRGLRETQYF.

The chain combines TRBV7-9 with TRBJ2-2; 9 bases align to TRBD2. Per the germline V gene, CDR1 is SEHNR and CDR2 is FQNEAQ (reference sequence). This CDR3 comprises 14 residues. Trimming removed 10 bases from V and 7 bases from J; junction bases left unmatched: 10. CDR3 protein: CATPKISGSGELFF. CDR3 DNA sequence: TGTGCCACCCCAAAAATTAGCGGGAGCGGGGAGCTGTTTTTT.

The CDR3 DNA follows: TGTGCCAGCAGTTTTACGGGAGGAGCCTACGAGCAGTACTTC. Protein sequence: CASSFTGGAYEQYF. The chain links TRBV28 to TRBJ2-7; 7 bases line up with TRBD2. V trimming: 3 bases; J trimming: 2 bases; junction bases outside the gene matches: 4. The V gene's germline CDR1 is MDHEN and CDR2 SYDVKM. This CDR3 has 14 residues.

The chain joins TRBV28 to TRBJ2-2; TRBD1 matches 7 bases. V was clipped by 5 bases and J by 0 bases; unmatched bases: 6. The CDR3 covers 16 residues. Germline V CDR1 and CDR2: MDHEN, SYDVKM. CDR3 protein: CASSLTTGTNTGELFF. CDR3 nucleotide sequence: TGTGCCAGCAGTCTTACGACAGGGACGAACACCGGGGAGCTGTTTTTT.